This entry lists 20 T cell receptor beta chains sequenced from one sample in a study of identical twins' blood T cells. TCRdb analysed the 5' RACE reads with MiXCR anew, one entry per CDR3 protein. The table lists 350,000 to 400,000 distinct CDR3 sequences, 28% of them singletons, with 6% to 7% in the top ten. The source material was PBMCs. These receptors originate from a woman aged 18 to 55 in good health.

This clonotype has just a few counts. The chain carries TRBV18 and TRBJ2-5, with 7 nucleotides matching TRBD2. Germline trimming cut 2 bases from V and 2 bases from J; bases unmatched to any gene: 8. Germline CDR1 reads KGHSH; CDR2 reads LQKENI. The CDR3 extends over 16 amino acids. Here the CDR3 reads CASSPKEASGQETQYF. The CDR3 DNA sequence: TGTGCCAGCTCACCAAAGGAGGCTAGCGGTCAAGAGACCCAGTACTTC. Filled out from reference TRBV18 and TRBJ2-5, the complete variable domain reads NAGVMQNPRHLVRRRGQEARLRCSPMKGHSHVYWYRQLPEEGLKFMVYLQKENIIDESGMPKERFSAEFPKEGPSILRIQQVVRGDSAAYFCASSPKEASGQETQYFGPGTRLLVL.

This clonotype was counted many times. The chain has TRBV14 and TRBJ2-1; D uncertain. The length of the CDR3 is 16 residues. Germline values: CDR1 SGHDN, CDR2 FVKESK. V was trimmed by 5 bases and J by 0 bases, leaving 14 bases between them. The CDR3 loop reads CASSLFTGSSYNEQFF. The CDR3 DNA reads as TGTGCCAGCAGCTTATTTACCGGAAGCTCCTACAATGAGCAGTTCTTC.

This clonotype showed up many times. This chain connects TRBV25-1 to TRBJ2-2; D not resolved. In germline, CDR1 is MGHDK, CDR2 SYGVNS. This CDR3 comprises 14 residues. Deletions cut 5 bases from V and 2 bases from J, with 9 bases between. CDR3 sequence (DNA): TGTGCCAGCAGTAGGACGGGTAACACCGGGGAGCTGTTTTTT. It encodes CASSRTGNTGELFF.

V usage is TRBV29-1 and J usage is TRBJ1-4; no clear D. V lost 6 bases and J lost 8, with 13 bases in between. The CDR3 has 12 amino acids. Per germline, CDR1 SQVTM and CDR2 ANQGSEA. CDR3 nucleotide sequence: TGCAGCGTGGGGAGTACGGAGGAAAAACTGTTTTTT. It encodes CSVGSTEEKLFF.

V usage is TRBV19 and J usage is TRBJ2-2; D might be TRBD1 or TRBD2, each matching 5 bases. This CDR3 spans 16 amino acids. Germline CDR1 reads LNHDA; CDR2 reads SQIVND (reference sequence). Trimming left V 4 bases short and J 5 bases short, with 17 bases between. In DNA, the CDR3 is TGTGCCAGTAGTACCGGGACCCAAGCTGGAACCGGGGAGCTGTTTTTT. It encodes CASSTGTQAGTGELFF.

This clonotype is a singleton in its sample. The rearrangement joins TRBV7-2 to TRBJ1-5, with D possibly TRBD1 on 5 matching bases. Trimming removed 5 bases at V and 1 base at J, with 12 bases between. Per the germline V gene, CDR1 is SGHTA and CDR2 is FQGNSA. This CDR3 contains 15 residues. The CDR3 loop reads CASSPLGASNQPQHF. As DNA, the CDR3 is TGTGCCAGCAGCCCACTCGGGGCGAGCAATCAGCCCCAGCATTTT.

V gene TRBV19 combines with J gene TRBJ1-1; possible D gene TRBD1, 5 bases. Deletions cut 3 bases from V and 4 bases from J, with 12 bases between. CDR1 is LNHDA, CDR2 SQIVND, per germline (reference sequence). This CDR3 has 14 residues. In DNA form, the CDR3 reads TGTGCCAGTAGTATGGTGGGGACCAGCACTGAAGCTTTCTTT. As protein: CASSMVGTSTEAFF.

This clonotype appeared many times. The V gene is TRBV29-1, the J gene TRBJ2-3; weak D call: TRBD2 (5 bases). The V end was cut by 3 bases, the J end by 5 bases, with 12 bases between. CDR3 length equals 13 residues. Per germline, CDR1 SQVTM and CDR2 ANQGSEA. The CDR3 DNA is TGCAGCGTTGATGGCCTAGCTAGAGATACGCAGTATTTT. Its translation is CSVDGLARDTQYF.

This clonotype showed up just a few times. The chain employs TRBV18 and TRBJ1-2; D is perhaps TRBD1 (6 bases). This CDR3 region has 15 residues. Germline CDR1 reads KGHSH; CDR2 reads LQKENI. V was pared by 4 bases and J by 2 bases, with 14 bases between. CDR3: CASSLRQQGNYGYTF. The CDR3, as DNA: TGTGCCAGCTCACTTCGACAACAGGGAAACTATGGCTACACCTTC.

The V call is TRBV29-1, the J call TRBJ2-7; 9 positions match TRBD1. Germline-derived CDR1 and CDR2 are SQVTM and ANQGSEA. The V and J ends lost 8 bases and 2 bases, in that order; junction bases with no gene match: 7. The CDR3 runs 13 residues. The CDR3 is CSIRDRDTYEQYF. The DNA for the CDR3 is TGCAGCATCCGGGACAGGGACACCTACGAGCAGTACTTC.

As concerns this clonotype: A much more abundant neighbour one base away suggests this may be a read error. The rearrangement uses TRBV29-1 and TRBJ2-7; D is perhaps TRBD2 (6 bases). The CDR3 has 13 residues. Per the germline V gene, CDR1 is SQVTM and CDR2 is ANQGSEA. CDR3 sequence: CSVGLFTSSERYF. The DNA of the CDR3 is TGCAGCGTTGGACTATTCACGTCTAGCGAGCGGTACTTC.

The chain joins TRBV12-3 or TRBV12-4 to TRBJ2-2; maybe TRBD1 (6 bases). The CDR3 contains 12 residues. V was cut by 4 bases and J by 6 bases, with 6 bases left in between. The CDR3 loop is CASSWTAGELFF. DNA of the CDR3: TGTGCCAGCAGTTGGACAGCCGGGGAGCTGTTTTTT.

A remark on this clonotype: The conserved phenylalanine or tryptophan normally closing the CDR3 is absent here, so this likely arose from a read error. The chain joins TRBV30 to TRBJ1-4; D is unclear. Trimming cost V 1 base and J 5 bases, with 2 bases left between them. Germline lookup yields CDR1 GTSNPN and CDR2 SVGIG (reference sequence). The CDR3 is 11 residues long. The CDR3, as DNA: TGTGCCTGGAGTGCGAATGAAAAACTGTTTCTT. It yields the protein CAWSANEKLFL.

With regard to this clonotype: A read error may explain this, as a much larger clone is one base away. The gene calls are TRBV29-1 and TRBJ1-4; D perhaps matches TRBD1 (5 bases). Germline loops: CDR1 SQVTM, CDR2 ANQGSEA. Trimming cost V 4 bases and J 3 bases, with 12 bases left between them. CDR3 size: 14 residues. The CDR3 bases are TGCAGCGTTGGGGACGGTGCAGCTAATGAAAAACTGTTTTTT. Its protein product is CSVGDGAANEKLFF.

The rearrangement joins TRBV11-3 to TRBJ2-2; D may be TRBD1 (6 bases). The germline V gene encodes CDR1 SGHNT and CDR2 YENEEA. V lost 5 bases to trimming and J lost 6 bases, with 10 bases between them. The CDR3 is made up of 13 amino acids. CDR3 sequence: CASSPRGSGELFF. DNA of the CDR3: TGTGCCAGCAGCCCTAGGGGGTCCGGGGAGCTGTTTTTT.

This clonotype was picked up a small number of times. The V and J genes are TRBV2 and TRBJ1-4; no definite D call. The germline V gene has CDR1 SNHLY and CDR2 FYNNEI. The CDR3 covers 11 residues. Trimming removed 2 bases from V and 13 bases from J, with 8 bases in between. The CDR3 spells CASSEPGGLFF. As DNA, the CDR3 is TGTGCCAGCAGTGAACCGGGAGGACTGTTTTTT.

This clonotype appeared many times. This chain uses TRBV5-1 with TRBJ2-2, with D unresolved. V dropped 5 bases and J dropped 0 bases, with 8 bases sitting between them. The CDR3 runs 14 residues. Germline V gene lookup returns CDR1 SGHRS and CDR2 YFSETQ. As DNA, the CDR3 is TGCGCCAGCAGAGACCTCCCGAACACCGGGGAGCTGTTTTTT. Amino acid sequence: CASRDLPNTGELFF.

V gene TRBV11-3 combines with J gene TRBJ1-1, with 8 positions matching TRBD1. The CDR3 has 15 amino acids. Trimming removed 5 bases from V and 2 bases from J; junction bases left unmatched: 7. Germline loops: CDR1 SGHNT, CDR2 YENEEA. The DNA for the CDR3 is TGTGCCAGCAGCCAACTGGGACAGGTCAACACTGAAGCTTTCTTT. Its translation is CASSQLGQVNTEAFF.

This clonotype was observed a few times. The chain's CDR3 is CSVGGSVIGGAYQTQYF. The CDR3 DNA sequence: TGCAGTGTCGGAGGCAGCGTAATAGGGGGGGCATATCAGACCCAGTACTTC. The chain combines TRBV20-1 with TRBJ2-5, with a tentative D call TRBD2 (7 bases). V was clipped by 7 bases and J by 6 bases, with 30 bases between them. There are 17 residues in the CDR3. Germline CDR1 DFQATT, CDR2 SNEGSKA (reference sequence).

This clonotype was found many times. The J gene is TRBJ1-4, the V gene TRBV20-1, with D tentatively TRBD1 (6 bases). V lost 1 base and J 5 bases, leaving 11 bases between the germline ends. CDR3 length: 14 amino acids. Germline assignment: CDR1 DFQATT and CDR2 SNEGSKA (reference sequence). CDR3: CSARAGTMNEKLFF. The CDR3 bases are TGCAGTGCTAGAGCCGGGACAATGAATGAAAAACTGTTTTTT.